This entry lists 23 T cell receptor beta chains sequenced from one sample in a study of T cells in Graves' hyperthyroidism and ophthalmopathy (dated by TCRdb to about 2019). The protocol used for the library was multiplex PCR. Sequenced on an Illumina HiSeq 2000. The TCR beta CDR3 regions were amplified from the RNA transcripts. The first round of RT-PCR for the TCR CDR3 was performed with the HTBI primer set and the Qiagen OneStep RT-PCR kit. TCRdb reworked the public reads: Q25 trimming with fastp, MiXCR clone assembly, productive beta chains retained. All rows with the same CDR3 protein become a single entry with the most common DNA and genes. This sample lists 550,000 to 700,000 distinct CDR3 sequences; about 43% were detected once. Of the sample, around 20% is held by the ten largest clones. The specimen was peripheral blood or thyroid tissue (not recorded which). All receptors derive from an adult woman with Graves' disease, either hyperthyroidism or ophthalmopathy (not recorded which).

This sequence joins TRBV4-1 and TRBJ2-5; D not certain. CDR1 MGHRA and CDR2 YSYEKL come from the germline V gene. The V end was cut by 1 base, the J end by 1 base, with 13 bases between. This CDR3 has 16 residues. Written as DNA, the CDR3 is TGCGCCAGCAGCCAAGCCCAGGTACCGGCCCAAGAGACCCAGTACTTC. Residues: CASSQAQVPAQETQYF.

The chain recombines TRBV28 with TRBJ1-3, with TRBD1 identical over 9 bases. The J segment lost 2 bases and the V segment lost 1 base, leaving 3 bases of the junction unmatched. The CDR3 is 16 amino acids. In germline, CDR1 is MDHEN, CDR2 SYDVKM. The CDR3 DNA reads TGTGCCAGCAGTTTATCACAGGGGGCTACTGGAAACACCATATATTTT. Its translation: CASSLSQGATGNTIYF. Looking up the rest from reference TRBV28 and TRBJ1-3 gives the full variable domain: DVKVTQSSRYLVKRTGEKVFLECVQDMDHENMFWYRQDPGLGLRLIYFSYDVKMKEKGDIPEGYSVSREKKERFSLILESASTNQTSMYLCASSLSQGATGNTIYFGEGSWLTVV.

This clonotype occurred many times. The chain employs TRBV4-1 and TRBJ1-4; unclear D gene. The germline V and J ends were trimmed by 0 bases and 5 bases, with 16 bases remaining between them. The CDR3 totals 17 residues. The germline CDR1 and CDR2 sequences are MGHRA and YSYEKL. Here the CDR3 reads CASSQDRIGQLNEKLFF. The CDR3 region has the DNA TGCGCCAGCAGCCAAGATCGAATAGGCCAGTTAAATGAAAAACTGTTTTTT.

This clonotype was seen at least ten times. This chain connects TRBV29-1 to TRBJ1-6, with TRBD1 as a possible D gene (6 bases). The V end lost 6 bases, the J end lost 6 bases, and 12 bases lay between the germline ends. The CDR3 is 13 amino acids. Germline-derived CDR1 and CDR2 are SQVTM and ANQGSEA. CDR3 nucleotides: TGCAGCGTAAGACAGGTTACTAATTCACCCCTCCACTTT. Protein sequence: CSVRQVTNSPLHF.

This clonotype has just a few counts. The CDR3: CASSGRIYSETQYF. The CDR3 DNA sequence: TGTGCCAGTAGCGGGAGGATTTACTCGGAGACCCAGTACTTC. The chain links TRBV19 to TRBJ2-5; 7 nucleotides agree with TRBD2. Unmatched junction bases numbered 9, after V lost 6 bases and J lost 5 bases. This CDR3 has 14 amino acids. CDR1 and CDR2 from the germline V gene are LNHDA and SQIVND (reference sequence).

The chain uses TRBV11-2 and TRBJ1-5; possible D gene TRBD1, 5 bases. Between the trimmed V and J ends, which lost 5 bases and 14 bases, there was a span of 19 bases. Germline loops: CDR1 SGHAT, CDR2 FQNNGV. This CDR3 contains 13 residues. CDR3 DNA sequence: TGTGCCAGCAGCGGGGCGGGAAGGGCCTACGAGCATTTT. Protein: CASSGAGRAYEHF.

This chain uses TRBV20-1 with TRBJ2-7; weak D call: TRBD1 (5 bases). V was pared by 6 bases and J by 3 bases, with 18 bases between. The CDR3 is made up of 14 amino acids. Germline CDR1 reads DFQATT; CDR2 reads SNEGSKA (reference sequence). The CDR3 here is CSAREPGYSYEQYF. In DNA, the CDR3 is TGCAGTGCCCGCGAACCAGGGTACAGCTACGAGCAGTACTTC.

The table lists this clonotype with a few counts. V gene TRBV29-1 combines with J gene TRBJ1-1; no reliable D call. The CDR3 is 14 amino acids. Trimming left V 4 bases short and J 5 bases short, with 17 bases between. The germline CDR1 and CDR2 sequences are SQVTM and ANQGSEA. CDR3 nucleotide sequence: TGCAGCGTTGCGGCTGGGATAGGGATTACTGAAGCTTTCTTT. Protein sequence: CSVAAGIGITEAFF.

In its sample, this clonotype was seen a few times. The chain has TRBV29-1 and TRBJ1-1; TRBD1 might be the D (5 bases). The V end lost 0 bases, the J end lost 5 bases, and 13 bases lay between the germline ends. The CDR3 runs to 14 residues. CDR1 and CDR2 from the germline V gene are SQVTM and ANQGSEA. Here the CDR3 reads CSVEDGQGSTEAFF. CDR3 coding DNA: TGCAGCGTTGAAGATGGGCAGGGTAGTACTGAAGCTTTCTTT.

The gene calls are TRBV7-9 and TRBJ2-7; 7 nucleotides align to TRBD1. This CDR3 has 13 residues. Looked up from germline, CDR1 is SEHNR and CDR2 is FQNEAQ (reference sequence). The V segment lost 5 bases and the J segment 4 bases; nucleotides outside the gene matches: 5. The CDR3 region is CASSDPRGYEQYF. DNA of the CDR3: TGTGCCAGCAGCGACCCCAGGGGGTACGAGCAGTACTTC. The variable domain in full, with the rest retrieved from reference TRBV7-9 and TRBJ2-7, is DTGVSQNPRHKITKRGQNVTFRCDPISEHNRLYWYRQTLGQGPEFLTYFQNEAQLEKSRLLSDRFSAERPKGSFSTLEIQRTEQGDSAMYLCASSDPRGYEQYFGPGTRLTVT.

This chain links TRBV20-1 with TRBJ2-7; the D gene is possibly TRBD2 (6 bases). The CDR3 contains 11 residues. Looked up from germline, CDR1 is DFQATT and CDR2 is SNEGSKA (reference sequence). V lost 6 bases, J lost 2 bases, and 8 bases lay in between. The CDR3 coding sequence is TGCAGTGCGGCGGGGACCTACGAGCAGTACTTC. It codes for CSAAGTYEQYF.

The sample holds one count of this clonotype. This chain uses TRBV7-9 with TRBJ1-1, with D perhaps matching TRBD1 (5 bases). The CDR3 spans 17 residues. V was pared by 1 base and J by 0 bases, with 15 bases between. Looked up from germline, CDR1 is SEHNR and CDR2 is FQNEAQ (reference sequence). Here the CDR3 DNA reads TGTGCCAGCAGCTTAGTAAGGTGGGGCGGGATGAACACTGAAGCTTTCTTT. Protein: CASSLVRWGGMNTEAFF.

This clonotype was seen many times. The genes are TRBV15 and TRBJ2-2, with 11 bases identical to TRBD2. J was trimmed by 5 bases and V by 6 bases; bases with no gene match: 5. CDR3 length: 15 residues. From germline, CDR1 is LNHNV and CDR2 YYDKDF (reference sequence). The CDR3 sequence is CATSRLAGLTGELFF. The CDR3 DNA follows: TGTGCCACCAGTCGACTAGCGGGGCTAACCGGGGAGCTGTTTTTT.

The rearrangement links TRBV12-3 or TRBV12-4 to TRBJ1-2; no clear D. Trimming pared 5 bases from V and 5 bases from J, leaving 12 bases between. This CDR3 has 13 residues. CDR3 DNA: TGTGCCAGCAGTGAAGCTGAGGAGTATGGCTACACCTTC. Translating it yields CASSEAEEYGYTF.

On this clonotype itself: Germline is not matched at one junction end, which may reflect a read error. The CDR3 DNA sequence: TGTGCCGGCAGTGCGGGACAGGCCGATACCTACGAGCAGCACTTC. Its translation: CAGSAGQADTYEQHF. This rearrangement joins TRBV2 to TRBJ2-7, with TRBD1 matching over 8 bases. The CDR3 is 15 amino acids. The germline V gene encodes CDR1 SNHLY and CDR2 FYNNEI.

The chain carries TRBV5-1 and TRBJ2-7; 7 bases map to TRBD1. The CDR3 has 14 amino acids. Losses at the gene ends were 0 bases for V and 7 bases for J; bases not matched to a gene: 7. Germline CDR1 is SGHRS and CDR2 is YFSETQ. CDR3: CASSLGQGGTEQYF. The DNA of the CDR3 is TGCGCCAGCAGCTTGGGACAGGGTGGTACGGAGCAGTACTTC.

The chain has TRBV7-9 and TRBJ1-2; D unresolved. CDR3 length: 13 amino acids. V gave up 5 bases and J gave up 8 bases, with 15 bases separating them. The germline V gene has CDR1 SEHNR and CDR2 FQNEAQ (reference sequence). The CDR3 sequence: CASSTMTRVGYTF. CDR3 coding DNA: TGTGCCAGCAGCACTATGACACGGGTGGGCTACACCTTC.

This clonotype was seen repeatedly, ten times or more. The chain couples TRBV7-2 to TRBJ2-7, with unresolved D. V was pared by 4 bases and J by 0 bases, with 13 bases between. CDR3 size: 15 residues. Germline V gene lookup returns CDR1 SGHTA and CDR2 FQGNSA. CDR3 nucleotides: TGTGCCAGCAGCTCACGGACCCTGGGCTCCTACGAGCAGTACTTC. This gives the protein CASSSRTLGSYEQYF.

The rearrangement joins TRBV30 to TRBJ1-5, with 7 positions matching TRBD1. Germline V gives CDR1 GTSNPN, CDR2 SVGIG (reference sequence). V trimming: 1 base; J trimming: 7 bases; junction bases outside the gene matches: 4. CDR3 length equals 13 residues. CDR3 sequence: CAWSGQGWQPQHF. The CDR3 nucleotides are TGTGCCTGGAGTGGACAGGGTTGGCAGCCCCAGCATTTT.

The chain recombines TRBV4-2 with TRBJ2-2, with 12 bases aligning to TRBD2. Germline trimming cut 2 bases from V and 5 bases from J; bases unmatched to any gene: 9. Germline V CDR1 and CDR2: LGHNA, YNFKEQ. The CDR3 is 18 amino acids. DNA of the CDR3: TGTGCCAGCAGCCAAATCACTAGCGGGAGGAGGTGGACCGGGGAGCTGTTTTTT. Translating gives CASSQITSGRRWTGELFF.

This clonotype occurred once. The junction differs from germline at one of its ends, possibly a read error. This chain joins TRBV20-1 and TRBJ1-1; D is unclear. This CDR3 is 14 amino acids long. The germline gives CDR1 DFQATT, CDR2 SNEGSKA (reference sequence). CDR3 in amino acids: CSASWEGMTPETFF. CDR3 coding DNA: TGCAGTGCCAGCTGGGAGGGTATGACCCCTGAAACTTTCTTT.

This clonotype was counted ten times or more. The chain carries TRBV5-4 and TRBJ2-5; 8 bases match TRBD1. Germline V gene sequence: CDR1 SGHNT, CDR2 YYREEE (reference sequence). After removal of 3 bases from V and 5 bases from J, the junction contained 3 bases not matched to a gene. CDR3 length: 13 amino acids. The CDR3 here is CASSYRGAETQYF. In nucleotides, the CDR3 is TGTGCCAGCAGCTACAGGGGGGCCGAGACCCAGTACTTC.

The chain recombines TRBV29-1 with TRBJ1-4, with a tentative D call TRBD1 (5 bases). The ends were cut back, 4 bases at V and 4 bases at J, with 7 bases in the middle. This CDR3 contains 12 residues. Germline V gene data show CDR1 as SQVTM and CDR2 as ANQGSEA. The CDR3 region has the DNA TGCAGCGTTGGGGGGGGTAATGAAAAACTGTTTTTT. It specifies CSVGGGNEKLFF.